This TCR beta chain was observed in a study of shared clonotypes between healthy human individuals. The study, taken as a whole, reports: Non-shared clonotypes showed lower generation probabilities than clonotypes common to all four donors. Researchers found naive subsets generally carried larger estimated richness than memory subsets.

Profiled with immunoSEQ multiplex PCR; TCRdb holds only in-frame clones, not every one. Among 2,500,000 or so clones listed, 85% to 95% were seen once. V lost 5 bases and J 5 bases, leaving 18 bases between the germline ends. Germline V gene lookup returns CDR1 MNHNS and CDR2 SASEGT. This CDR3 has 15 residues. HIV-negative, healthy adults without recent acute infections or vaccinations were the donors. This clone was seen only once. What it recognizes is unknown. The receptor was isolated from a man in his late teens or twenties in good health. Some clones in this sample may be carry-over from other donors' samples. This sequence joins TRBV6-1 and TRBJ1-1; D is unclear. The sample consisted of naive CD4+ T cells from PBMCs. Subset defined: CD45RA+ positively selected. CDR3 sequence: CASSTGPTVGTEAFF. DNA for the CDR3: TGTGCCAGCAGTACCGGGCCCACGGTCGGGACTGAAGCTTTCTTT.